These T cell receptor beta chains were read from a single sample in a study of CD8+CD57+ T cells in acquired aplastic anemia. TCRdb redid the calling of the reads with MiXCR, one entry per CDR3 protein. The sample holds 98,000 or so distinct CDR3 sequences; 40% to 65% are singletons and the top ten take around a third. The sequenced sample was sorted CD4+, CD8+, or CD8+CD57+ T cells (not recorded which) from PBMCs. These receptors were obtained from a human donor in good health, serving as a control. CDR3s include the opening cysteine and the closing phenylalanine or tryptophan. The order of the fields is V gene, CDR3 length, clone size, J gene, D gene, CDR3 protein, CDR3 DNA. A D gene is named only where the DNA matches it firmly. Size is omitted from some rows. Given values are once, few, many or a class for expanded clones.

V: TRBV19
length: 13
size: .
J: TRBJ1-1
D: .
CDR3: CASKLLGSSEAFF
DNA: TGTGCCAGTAAGTTGCTAGGGAGTTCTGAAGCTTTCTTT

V: TRBV7-2
length: 11
size: few
J: TRBJ2-7
D: .
CDR3: CASTGATEQYF
DNA: TGTGCCAGCACCGGGGCAACCGAGCAGTACTTC

V: TRBV4-1
length: 15
size: .
J: TRBJ2-7
D: .
CDR3: CASSQGPQNAYEQYF
DNA: TGCGCCAGCAGCCAAGGGCCACAGAATGCCTACGAGCAGTACTTC

V: TRBV19
length: 13
size: .
J: TRBJ1-1
D: TRBD1
CDR3: CASNPTGGTEAFF
DNA: TGTGCCAGTAATCCGACAGGGGGCACTGAAGCTTTCTTT

V: TRBV5-4
length: 14
size: many
J: TRBJ1-2
D: TRBD1
CDR3: CASIGSGQVNGYTF
DNA: TGTGCCAGCATCGGGTCGGGACAGGTTAATGGCTACACCTTC

V: TRBV20-1
length: 10
size: .
J: TRBJ2-7
D: .
CDR3: CSASHYEQYF
DNA: TGCAGTGCTAGCCACTACGAGCAGTACTTC

V: TRBV5-1
length: 13
size: .
J: TRBJ1-6
D: .
CDR3: CASSTRQTSPLHF
DNA: TGCGCCAGCAGCACGAGACAGACCTCACCCCTCCACTTT

V: TRBV5-1
length: 11
size: many
J: TRBJ2-7
D: .
CDR3: CASSLASEQYF
DNA: TGCGCCAGCAGCTTGGCCTCTGAGCAGTACTTC

V: TRBV14
length: 14
size: many
J: TRBJ2-7
D: .
CDR3: CASSQVGSSYEQYF
DNA: TGTGCCAGCAGCCAAGTCGGCAGCTCCTACGAGCAGTACTTC

V: TRBV10-3
length: 15
size: .
J: TRBJ2-7
D: TRBD2
CDR3: CAISEASGGAYEQYF
DNA: TGTGCCATCAGTGAGGCTAGCGGGGGGGCCTACGAGCAGTACTTC

V: TRBV10-2
length: 14
size: once
J: TRBJ2-7
D: TRBD2
CDR3: CASTRLAGTYEQYF
DNA: TGCGCCAGCACCAGACTAGCGGGGACCTACGAGCAGTACTTC

V: TRBV14
length: 13
size: many
J: TRBJ1-2
D: .
CDR3: CASSQGALYGYTF
DNA: TGTGCCAGCAGCCAAGGGGCTCTCTATGGCTACACCTTC

V: TRBV4-1
length: 15
size: many
J: TRBJ2-3
D: TRBD1
CDR3: CASSQQGASTDTQYF
DNA: TGCGCCAGCAGCCAACAGGGGGCTAGCACAGATACGCAGTATTTT

V: TRBV19
length: 15
size: .
J: TRBJ1-6
D: .
CDR3: CASSSRAKLNSPLHF
DNA: TGTGCCAGTAGTTCCCGGGCGAAGCTGAATTCACCCCTCCACTTT

V: TRBV29-1
length: 14
size: few
J: TRBJ2-1
D: .
CDR3: CSVEGRASYNEQFF
DNA: TGCAGCGTTGAAGGACGGGCGAGCTACAATGAGCAGTTCTTC

V: TRBV15
length: 12
size: .
J: TRBJ2-7
D: .
CDR3: CATSQGDYEQYF
DNA: TGTGCCACCAGCCAAGGAGACTACGAGCAGTACTTC

V: TRBV25-1
length: 15
size: .
J: TRBJ2-3
D: .
CDR3: CASSESRGPGDTQYF
DNA: TGTGCCAGCAGTGAATCTCGCGGCCCCGGAGATACGCAGTATTTT

V: TRBV20-1
length: 16
size: once
J: TRBJ2-7
D: TRBD2
CDR3: CSARDLAGSGRSEQYF
DNA: TGCAGTGCTAGAGATCTGGCAGGTAGCGGGAGGAGCGAGCAGTACTTC

V: TRBV9
length: 15
size: many
J: TRBJ2-7
D: .
CDR3: CASSVTPTSYYEQYF
DNA: TGTGCCAGCAGCGTTACCCCCACTAGTTACTACGAGCAGTACTTC

V: TRBV19
length: 13
size: .
J: TRBJ1-2
D: .
CDR3: CASGGGGYYGYTF
DNA: TGTGCCAGTGGCGGCGGGGGTTATTATGGCTACACCTTC

V: TRBV10-2
length: 15
size: .
J: TRBJ1-2
D: TRBD1
CDR3: CASSESQGVDYGYTF
DNA: TGCGCCAGCAGTGAGTCGCAGGGGGTTGACTATGGCTACACCTTC

V: TRBV5-4
length: 16
size: .
J: TRBJ2-4
D: .
CDR3: CASSLGLAGNGDIQYF
DNA: TGTGCCAGCAGCTTGGGTCTGGCGGGGAACGGGGACATTCAGTACTTC

V: TRBV25-1
length: 17
size: many
J: TRBJ1-3
D: TRBD1
CDR3: CASSDPGTGFFGNTIYF
DNA: TGTGCCAGCAGTGATCCCGGGACAGGGTTCTTTGGAAACACCATATATTTT

V: TRBV7-8
length: 13
size: .
J: TRBJ2-7
D: .
CDR3: CASSLTRNYEQYF
DNA: TGTGCCAGCAGCTTAACCCGTAACTACGAGCAGTACTTC

V: TRBV20-1
length: 13
size: .
J: TRBJ2-3
D: TRBD2
CDR3: CSAVSGGAGTQYF
DNA: TGCAGTGCTGTTAGCGGGGGGGCCGGTACGCAGTATTTT

V: TRBV2
length: 14
size: once
J: TRBJ1-2
D: .
CDR3: CASSRLQANYGYTF
DNA: TGTGCCAGCAGCCGACTACAGGCTAACTATGGCTACACCTTC

V: TRBV9
length: 12
size: few
J: TRBJ1-1
D: .
CDR3: CASSVQDTEAFF
DNA: TGTGCCAGCAGCGTACAAGACACTGAAGCTTTCTTT

V: TRBV6-1
length: 14
size: many
J: TRBJ1-4
D: .
CDR3: CASSLRGANEKLFF
DNA: TGTGCCAGCAGTCTCAGGGGTGCGAATGAAAAACTGTTTTTT

V: TRBV4-3
length: 18
size: .
J: TRBJ2-7
D: .
CDR3: CASSQDYTVTGSSYEQYF
DNA: TGCGCCAGCAGCCAAGATTACACAGTTACAGGGAGCTCCTACGAGCAGTACTTC

V: TRBV19
length: 16
size: .
J: TRBJ1-5
D: .
CDR3: CASRDTGMRSNQPQHF
DNA: TGTGCCAGTAGGGATACAGGGATGAGGAGCAATCAGCCCCAGCATTTT

V: TRBV7-9
length: 15
size: .
J: TRBJ1-4
D: TRBD1
CDR3: CASSLQQGTREKLFF
DNA: TGTGCCAGCAGCTTACAACAGGGGACGAGAGAAAAACTGTTTTTT

V: TRBV19
length: 14
size: .
J: TRBJ1-6
D: .
CDR3: CASSTVGTTSPLHF
DNA: TGTGCCAGTAGTACCGTAGGGACAACTTCACCCCTCCACTTT

V: TRBV5-1
length: 15
size: .
J: TRBJ1-2
D: .
CDR3: CASSPDGQYGHGYTF
DNA: TGCGCCAGCAGCCCGGACGGACAGTACGGCCATGGCTACACCTTC

V: TRBV15
length: 13
size: .
J: TRBJ2-7
D: .
CDR3: CATRFRGGREQYF
DNA: TGTGCCACCAGATTCAGGGGAGGGCGCGAGCAGTACTTC

V: TRBV6-1
length: 18
size: .
J: TRBJ1-4
D: .
CDR3: CASSEALSGSRPRVQLFF
DNA: TGTGCCAGCAGTGAAGCGCTCTCTGGGTCTCGCCCACGGGTGCAACTGTTTTTT

V: TRBV25-1
length: 13
size: few
J: TRBJ1-1
D: .
CDR3: CASTIGGDTEAFF
DNA: TGTGCCAGCACAATCGGCGGGGACACTGAAGCTTTCTTT

V: TRBV7-7
length: 12
size: many
J: TRBJ2-5
D: .
CDR3: CAVLGGAETQYF
DNA: TGTGCCGTTCTTGGGGGGGCGGAGACCCAGTACTTC

V: TRBV6-1
length: 14
size: many
J: TRBJ2-7
D: .
CDR3: CASSGGDQSYEQYF
DNA: TGTGCCAGCAGTGGGGGGGACCAAAGCTACGAGCAGTACTTC

V: TRBV7-3
length: 13
size: .
J: TRBJ1-6
D: .
CDR3: CASSEGGRSPLHF
DNA: TGTGCCAGCAGCGAGGGGGGGCGGTCACCCCTCCACTTT

V: TRBV2
length: 12
size: many
J: TRBJ2-3
D: .
CDR3: CASSEVRDTQYF
DNA: TGTGCCAGCAGTGAGGTGCGGGATACGCAGTATTTT

V: TRBV20-1
length: 14
size: .
J: TRBJ2-7
D: TRBD2
CDR3: CSARNSGTFYEQYF
DNA: TGCAGTGCTAGAAATAGCGGGACGTTCTACGAGCAGTACTTC

V: TRBV30
length: 12
size: many
J: TRBJ1-2
D: .
CDR3: CAWSEANYGYTF
DNA: TGTGCCTGGAGCGAGGCCAACTATGGCTACACCTTC

V: TRBV15
length: 17
size: few
J: TRBJ2-5
D: TRBD2
CDR3: CATSRERAGRGGETQYF
DNA: TGTGCCACCAGCAGAGAACGTGCAGGGAGGGGTGGAGAGACCCAGTACTTC

V: TRBV25-1
length: 15
size: .
J: TRBJ1-6
D: TRBD1
CDR3: CASSVGDRANSPLHF
DNA: TGTGCCAGCAGTGTGGGGGACAGGGCTAATTCACCCCTCCACTTT

V: TRBV9
length: 13
size: many
J: TRBJ2-7
D: .
CDR3: CASSPSGPYEQYF
DNA: TGTGCCAGCAGCCCTTCAGGGCCCTACGAGCAGTACTTC

V: TRBV6-1
length: 14
size: .
J: TRBJ1-2
D: .
CDR3: CASRRGTLSYGYTF
DNA: TGTGCCAGCAGGCGGGGAACTTTGTCGTATGGCTACACCTTC

V: TRBV25-1
length: 16
size: .
J: TRBJ2-3
D: .
CDR3: CASSLAGWTGSDTQYF
DNA: TGTGCCAGCAGCCTGGCAGGGTGGACCGGGTCAGATACGCAGTATTTT

V: TRBV2
length: 14
size: .
J: TRBJ1-4
D: .
CDR3: CASSGGTYNEKLFF
DNA: TGTGCCAGCAGTGGTGGGACGTATAATGAAAAACTGTTTTTT

V: TRBV6-4
length: 16
size: .
J: TRBJ2-1
D: .
CDR3: CASSDTATYYYNEQFF
DNA: TGTGCCAGCAGTGACACAGCAACCTACTACTACAATGAGCAGTTCTTC

V: TRBV12-3/TRBV12-4
length: 11
size: many
J: TRBJ2-2
D: .
CDR3: CASSPGGELFF
DNA: TGTGCCAGCAGTCCCGGGGGGGAGCTGTTTTTT

V: TRBV7-3
length: 14
size: .
J: TRBJ1-6
D: .
CDR3: CASSLGPSNSPLHF
DNA: TGTGCCAGCAGCTTGGGACCGTCGAATTCACCCCTCCACTTT

V: TRBV2
length: 12
size: .
J: TRBJ1-2
D: .
CDR3: CASSRWGYGYTF
DNA: TGTGCCAGCAGTCGATGGGGGTATGGCTACACCTTC

V: TRBV19
length: 14
size: medium-sized
J: TRBJ2-7
D: .
CDR3: CASSKQGSFYEQYF
DNA: TGTGCCAGTAGTAAACAGGGATCTTTCTACGAGCAGTACTTC

V: TRBV19
length: 17
size: many
J: TRBJ2-1
D: .
CDR3: CASSMSAGNNVYNEQFF
DNA: TGTGCCAGTAGTATGAGTGCTGGGAATAACGTGTACAATGAGCAGTTCTTC